A selection of T cell receptor beta chains follows, all from one sample in a study of shared clonotypes between healthy human individuals. The assay was immunoSEQ multiplex PCR, and TCRdb's table has in-frame clones only and misses some. This table has roughly 2.2 million clones, more than 80% appearing once. Material for sequencing was naive CD4+ T cells from PBMCs. The receptors were gathered from a young man in good health. Some clones in this sample may be carry-over from other donors' samples. Both conserved end residues are part of each CDR3. Size is omitted from some rows. Given values are once, few, many or a class for expanded clones.

>TRBV30|TRBJ2-3|.
CAWSVGQPKGGDTQYF
>TRBV27|TRBJ2-7|.
CASSLRDGSYEQYF
>TRBV30|TRBJ2-7|.
CAWKVAGRGHEQYF
>TRBV15|TRBJ1-2|.
CATSLAGTGRITF
>TRBV4-1|TRBJ2-1|.
CASSLRDGRALLDEQFF
>TRBV7-2|TRBJ1-3|.
CASSLLGAAHGNTIYF
>TRBV4-1|TRBJ2-2|.
CASSQDGDRATNTGELFF
>TRBV10-3|TRBJ2-3|.
CAITQRGEDTQYF
>TRBV7-2|TRBJ2-7|.
CASSLGGQLYEQYF
>TRBV7-3|TRBJ1-1|.
CASSLAPNTEAFF
>TRBV6-5|TRBJ2-3|.
CASSYSAGPTDTQYF
>TRBV14|TRBJ2-7|.
CASSQGPAGEFYEQYF
>TRBV29-1|TRBJ1-1|once
CSGVRQGNTEAFF
>TRBV5-5|TRBJ2-7|.
CASSLGTAFTEQYF
>TRBV27|TRBJ2-7|.
CASSLNRAYYEQYF
>TRBV13|TRBJ2-1|.
CASSLRVLGGAEQFF
>TRBV28|TRBJ2-1|.
CASSLGGTGLYNEQFF
>TRBV28|TRBJ1-2|once
CASSSPSDRVNYGYTF
>TRBV15|TRBJ2-1|.
CATSNESTSGRANEQFF
>TRBV4-2|TRBJ1-5|.
CASSQPQEDNQPQHF
>TRBV5-4|TRBJ2-2|.
CASSRDRGDTGELFF
>TRBV6-1|TRBJ2-5|.
CASTLLEQETQYF
>TRBV30|TRBJ2-2|.
CAWSPTTRDTGELFF
>TRBV20-1|TRBJ2-2|.
CSARFSGELFF
>TRBV7-7|TRBJ2-3|.
CASSLDGFNTDTQYF
>TRBV27|TRBJ2-7|.
CASSPKDRQTPGYEQYF
>TRBV29-1|TRBJ2-1|.
CSVLSGGPQFF
>TRBV30|TRBJ1-4|.
CAWSVFHTNEKLFF
>TRBV2|TRBJ1-1|.
CASSKTGPGTEAFF
>TRBV7-9|TRBJ2-7|.
CASPPSGASYEQYF
>TRBV5-1|TRBJ2-7|.
CASSGRDRGDEQYF
>TRBV27|TRBJ2-1|.
CASSTLAAGRMNEQFF
>TRBV19|TRBJ2-5|.
CASSMTAVQETQYF
>TRBV6-6|TRBJ1-5|.
CASSYGRGFDQPQHF
>TRBV7-8|TRBJ1-3|.
CASSPTGNTIYF
>TRBV5-1|TRBJ1-2|.
CASSLGDSPIGGYTF
>TRBV6-6|TRBJ1-2|.
CASSYSGGQVDYGYTF
>TRBV5-1|TRBJ2-7|.
CASSLAGDIYEQYF
>TRBV15|TRBJ1-1|.
CATSAQPGQTEAFF